This is a list of T cell receptor beta chains from one sample in a study of blood T cell repertoires in COVID-19. Generated by immunoSEQ multiplex PCR, the TCRdb table keeps only in-frame clones and is missing some. Among roughly 230,000 clones listed, roughly 84% were seen once. The sample consisted of peripheral blood. Receptors originate from a woman older than 75 with COVID-19, enrolled during active disease. The CDR3 runs from the conserved cysteine through the conserved F or W. Each record gives: clone size, J gene, CDR3 length, D gene, V gene, CDR3 protein, CDR3 DNA. A D gene is named only where the DNA matches it firmly. Clone sizes are given selectively: once, few, many, or a class where the clone is expanded.

once,TRBJ1-2,14,TRBD1,TRBV18,CASSPQGADYGYTF,TGTGCCAGCTCACCACAGGGGGCGGACTATGGCTACACCTTC
.,TRBJ1-1,15,TRBD1,TRBV7-8,CASSFDRVGNTEAFF,TGTGCCAGCAGCTTTGACAGGGTGGGGAACACTGAAGCTTTCTTT
.,TRBJ2-1,16,.,TRBV6-5,CASSFLQGSSYNEQFF,TGTGCCAGCAGTTTCCTACAGGGTAGCTCCTACAATGAGCAGTTCTTC
.,TRBJ2-5,14,TRBD2,TRBV3-1/TRBV3-2,CASIKTSGEETQYF,TGTGCCAGCATCAAGACTAGCGGGGAGGAGACCCAGTACTTC
.,TRBJ2-1,16,TRBD2,TRBV3-1/TRBV3-2,CASSQARGGLWNEQFF,TGTGCCAGCAGCCAAGCGCGGGGGGGCCTTTGGAATGAGCAGTTCTTC
once,TRBJ2-1,15,.,TRBV5-1,CASSYLQGPYNEQFF,TGCGCCAGCAGCTACCTGCAGGGGCCCTACAATGAGCAGTTCTTC
.,TRBJ1-5,13,.,TRBV28,CASSRGGNQPQHF,TGTGCCAGCAGCCGGGGGGGCAATCAGCCCCAGCATTTT
few,TRBJ1-1,12,.,TRBV29-1,CSARTVNTEAFF,TGCAGCGCCAGGACAGTGAACACTGAAGCTTTCTTT
.,TRBJ1-4,15,.,TRBV14,CASSQEHGKGQKLFF,TGTGCCAGCAGCCAAGAGCACGGGAAAGGTCAAAAACTGTTTTTT
.,TRBJ1-4,16,TRBD1,TRBV28,CASSFYRGQGNEKLFF,TGTGCCAGCAGTTTCTACAGGGGGCAGGGTAATGAAAAACTGTTTTTT
.,TRBJ1-1,13,.,TRBV7-3,CASSFRQNTEAFF,TGTGCCAGCAGCTTCAGACAGAACACTGAAGCTTTCTTT
.,TRBJ1-3,14,TRBD1,TRBV7-2,CASSLRQGRNTIYF,TGTGCCAGCAGCCTCAGACAGGGGCGAAACACCATATATTTT
few,TRBJ1-2,12,.,TRBV28,CASSARGYGYTF,TGTGCCAGCAGTGCACGGGGCTATGGCTACACCTTC
.,TRBJ1-4,13,.,TRBV7-8,CASSLIGVQKLFF,TGTGCCAGCAGCCTAATCGGGGTCCAAAAACTGTTTTTT
.,TRBJ2-1,15,.,TRBV4-3,CASSQEDTGFDEQFF,TGCGCCAGCAGCCAAGAGGACACGGGTTTCGATGAGCAGTTCTTC
.,TRBJ1-1,13,.,TRBV27,CASSLIRFSEAFF,TGTGCCAGCAGTTTAATACGGTTTTCTGAAGCTTTCTTT
.,TRBJ2-1,15,TRBD2,TRBV25-1,CASSEQRGAYNEQFF,TGTGCCAGCAGTGAACAGCGGGGGGCATACAATGAGCAGTTCTTC
.,TRBJ2-7,14,.,TRBV19,CASSRQVSSYEQYF,TGTGCCAGTAGCCGACAGGTTAGCTCCTACGAGCAGTACTTC
.,TRBJ2-1,13,.,TRBV10-1,CASSPGQYNEQFF,TGCGCCAGCAGTCCCGGACAGTACAATGAGCAGTTCTTC
few,TRBJ2-7,14,.,TRBV6-1,CASSEAPGKGEQYF,TGTGCCAGCAGTGAAGCGCCAGGCAAGGGGGAGCAGTACTTC
.,TRBJ2-2,14,.,TRBV19,CASSTEVGTGELFF,TGTGCCAGTAGTACCGAGGTGGGCACCGGGGAGCTGTTTTTT
.,TRBJ1-3,14,.,TRBV6-5,CASSTDFSGNTIYF,TGTGCCAGCAGTACAGATTTCTCTGGAAACACCATATATTTT
once,TRBJ1-1,15,TRBD1,TRBV5-4,CASSPGQGLNTEAFF,TGTGCCAGCAGCCCGGGACAGGGCTTGAACACTGAAGCTTTCTTT
.,TRBJ2-1,15,TRBD1,TRBV4-2,CASSQALGQGYEQFF,TGTGCCAGCAGCCAAGCCCTGGGACAGGGGTATGAGCAGTTCTTC
once,TRBJ2-5,13,TRBD2,TRBV7-3,CASSSGLQETQYF,TGTGCCAGCAGCTCGGGACTACAAGAGACCCAGTACTTC
.,TRBJ2-5,16,.,TRBV7-2,CASSLAVVPEVETQYF,TGTGCCAGCAGCTTAGCGGTTGTACCGGAGGTGGAGACCCAGTACTTC
.,TRBJ2-7,18,.,TRBV5-1,CASSHPDSRTRFSYEQYF,TGCGCCAGCAGCCACCCAGACAGCAGGACCCGATTCTCCTACGAGCAGTACTTC